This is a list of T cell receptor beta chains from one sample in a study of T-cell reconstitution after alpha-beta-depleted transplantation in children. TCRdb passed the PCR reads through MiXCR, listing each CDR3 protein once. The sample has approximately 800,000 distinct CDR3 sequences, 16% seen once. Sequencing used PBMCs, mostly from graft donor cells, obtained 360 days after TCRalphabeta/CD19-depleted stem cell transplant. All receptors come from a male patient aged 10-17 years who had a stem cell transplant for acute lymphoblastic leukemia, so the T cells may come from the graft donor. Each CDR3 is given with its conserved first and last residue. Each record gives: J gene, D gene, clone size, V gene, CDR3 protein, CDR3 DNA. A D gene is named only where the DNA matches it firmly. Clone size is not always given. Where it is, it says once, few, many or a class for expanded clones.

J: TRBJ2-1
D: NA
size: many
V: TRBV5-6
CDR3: CASIGGTRSYNEQFF
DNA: TGTGCCAGCATCGGTGGGACCCGCTCCTACAATGAGCAGTTCTTC

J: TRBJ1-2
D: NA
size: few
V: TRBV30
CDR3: CAWSRDGRNYGYTF
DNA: TGTGCCTGGAGCAGAGACGGGCGGAACTATGGCTACACCTTC

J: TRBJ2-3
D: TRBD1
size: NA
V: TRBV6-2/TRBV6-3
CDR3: CASSLNLDRGEDTQYF
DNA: TGTGCCAGCAGTTTAAATCTGGACAGGGGGGAAGATACGCAGTATTTT

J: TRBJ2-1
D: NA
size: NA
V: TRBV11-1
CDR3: CASSLLGGEGRIYNREQFF
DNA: TGTGCCAGCAGCTTATTAGGTGGAGAAGGGAGGATCTACAATAGAGAGCAGTTCTTC

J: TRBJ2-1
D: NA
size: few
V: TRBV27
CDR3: CASKSGSSTPNEQFF
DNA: TGTGCCAGCAAAAGTGGCTCTTCTACCCCGAATGAGCAGTTCTTC

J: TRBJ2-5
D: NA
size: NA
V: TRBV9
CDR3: CASSVAGIEETQYF
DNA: TGTGCCAGCAGCGTAGCAGGGATCGAAGAGACCCAGTACTTC

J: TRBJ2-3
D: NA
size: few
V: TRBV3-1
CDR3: CASSQRPGGTQYF
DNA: TGTGCCAGCAGCCAGCGACCCGGAGGGACGCAGTATTTT

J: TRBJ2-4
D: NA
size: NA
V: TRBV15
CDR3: CATSRDHTDIQYF
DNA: TGTGCCACCAGCAGGGATCACACGGACATTCAGTACTTC

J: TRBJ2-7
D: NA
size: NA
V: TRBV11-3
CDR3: CASSARDSGEQYF
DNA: TGTGCCAGCAGTGCCCGGGACTCGGGGGAGCAGTACTTC

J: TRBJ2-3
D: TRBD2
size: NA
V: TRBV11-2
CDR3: CASSSRAALAGARTDTQYF
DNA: TGTGCCAGCAGCTCCAGAGCGGCACTAGCGGGAGCCAGAACAGATACGCAGTATTTT

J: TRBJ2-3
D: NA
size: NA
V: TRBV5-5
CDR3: CASSRGFTDTQYF
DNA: TGTGCCAGCAGCCGCGGCTTCACAGATACGCAGTATTTT

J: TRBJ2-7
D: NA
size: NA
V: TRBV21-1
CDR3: CASTSGNEQYF
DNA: TGTGCCAGCACCTCAGGAAACGAGCAGTACTTC

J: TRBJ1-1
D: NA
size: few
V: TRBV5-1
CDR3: CASSLFRGSNTEAFF
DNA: TGCGCCAGCAGCTTGTTCAGGGGCTCGAACACTGAAGCTTTCTTT

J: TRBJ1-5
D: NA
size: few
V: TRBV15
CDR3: CATSTQGYQPQHF
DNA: TGTGCCACCAGCACTCAGGGTTATCAGCCCCAGCATTTT

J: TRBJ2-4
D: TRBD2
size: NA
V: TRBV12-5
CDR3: CASGLARSRTSGRATAKNIQYF
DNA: TGTGCTAGTGGTTTGGCCCGCTCAAGGACTAGCGGGAGGGCCACAGCCAAAAACATTCAGTACTTC

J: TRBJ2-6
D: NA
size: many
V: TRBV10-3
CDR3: CAISGPGGANVLTF
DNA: TGTGCCATCAGTGGCCCCGGTGGGGCCAACGTCCTGACTTTC

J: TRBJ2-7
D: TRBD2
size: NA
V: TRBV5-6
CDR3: CASSFWTSYEQYF
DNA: TGTGCCAGCAGCTTTTGGACTAGCTACGAGCAGTACTTC

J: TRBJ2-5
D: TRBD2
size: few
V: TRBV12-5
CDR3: CASGFYPFELAGEECGTQETQYF
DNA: TGTGCTAGTGGTTTCTACCCCTTTGAGCTAGCGGGAGAAGAGTGTGGGACCCAAGAGACCCAGTACTTC